This is a list of T cell receptor beta chains from one sample in a study of cytomegalovirus exposure and HLA in healthy donors. The method was immunoSEQ multiplex PCR; TCRdb's version includes in-frame clones alone and lacks a portion of them. The table has about 140,000 clones, roughly 9.6% seen once. The sequencing sample was made of PBMCs. Every receptor here comes from a woman aged 40 to 49 in good health and CMV-seropositive. Each CDR3 is given with its conserved first and last residue.

v_call	cdr3_aa
TRBV7-4	CASSLERACGNTIYF
TRBV6-1	CASSETGPYTF
TRBV7-2	CASSPTSYGYTF
TRBV14	CASGLAGTDTQYF
TRBV7-2	CASSLARQGGLFF
TRBV6-4	CASREAGDTEAFF
TRBV12-5	CASGSTGEIGYGYTF
TRBV10-2	CASAAESTDTQYF
TRBV5-5	CASSLGAGDIQYF
TRBV7-2	CASSFGQQSGGEKLFF
TRBV19	CASSIRFGQGANQPQHF
TRBV19	CASRTSLLEQGTPFF
TRBV7-2	CASSLLAGDTGELFF
TRBV6-5	CASSYPGQGRGYTF
TRBV6-1	CASRSRETQYF
TRBV19	CASMDSPTNEKLFF
TRBV10-3	CAISESGVYNEQFF
TRBV6-6	CASRSWDRDGYTF
TRBV19	CTSRSGNTDTQYF
TRBV2	CASRTGGDTGELFF
TRBV7-9	CASSAGSGGATDTQYF
TRBV5-1	CASSLELAGVQETQYF
TRBV19	CASSAGTRGPPELFF
TRBV29-1	CSVGTSGADTQYF
TRBV4-1	CASSQDTPGLERATRETQYF
TRBV7-6	CASSLDGGSYTGELFF
TRBV15	CATSREPQGLDGYTF
TRBV4-2	CASSHSEGESYNSPLHF
TRBV15	CATSRVGQATSTDTQYF
TRBV9	CASSVNEGRGEQYF
TRBV5-4	CASSSPGLTTGELFF
TRBV5-1	CASSPTRTGGEKLFF
TRBV5-4	CASSLSGGARSEPYEQYF
TRBV2	CASSVPIADSPLHF
TRBV2	CASIGGLAADTQYF
TRBV5-4	CASSLKLGMRHRAEAFF
TRBV5-6	CASSSPGGDDYAQYF
TRBV7-2	CASSPSPKGQPQHF
TRBV2	CASSIEQPQHF
TRBV7-9	CASEHGQLNTEAFF
TRBV19	CASLPSGGVNHYEKLFF
TRBV7-2	CASSFSGGTYTGELFF
TRBV4-1	CASSQEGRVGNQPQHF
TRBV7-2	CASSLSGGAGNTIYF
TRBV5-1	CASSPPLPTGADEQYF
TRBV4-2	CASSQDGRSSGANVLTF
TRBV4-1	CASSQRSDRGLETQYF
TRBV10-3	CAIRRTAIWNTEAFF
TRBV9	CASSGGQGGGYTF
TRBV9	CASSLRQGNTEAFF